A selection of T cell receptor beta chains follows, all from one sample in a study of blood T cell repertoires in COVID-19. TCRdb's copy holds only in-frame clones and misses some; the assay was immunoSEQ multiplex PCR. The sample records about 260,000 clones, over 70% being singletons. Sequencing was done on a sample of peripheral blood. The receptor source for this set is a human donor in a cohort sampled during active COVID-19. CDR3s include the opening cysteine and the closing phenylalanine or tryptophan. D genes are given only for firm matches. Clone size is shown for a subset of rows, as once, few, many or a class of expanded clone.

j_call: TRBJ2-3; clone_size: -; d_call: -; v_call: TRBV5-1; cdr3_aa: CASSLAGGTDTQYF; cdr3_nt: TGCGCCAGCAGCTTGGCCGGGGGCACAGATACGCAGTATTTT
j_call: TRBJ2-5; clone_size: once; d_call: TRBD1; v_call: TRBV29-1; cdr3_aa: CSVTPSTTGNQETQYF; cdr3_nt: TGCAGCGTTACCCCTTCAACGACAGGGAACCAAGAGACCCAGTACTTC
j_call: TRBJ1-2; clone_size: -; d_call: -; v_call: TRBV6-1; cdr3_aa: CASSETAGVYGYTF; cdr3_nt: TGTGCCAGCAGTGAAACTGCAGGGGTGTATGGCTACACCTTC
j_call: TRBJ1-1; clone_size: few; d_call: -; v_call: TRBV6-6; cdr3_aa: CASSRQMNTEAFF; cdr3_nt: TGTGCCAGCAGTCGACAGATGAACACTGAAGCTTTCTTT
j_call: TRBJ2-3; clone_size: -; d_call: TRBD1; v_call: TRBV28; cdr3_aa: CASSHGTGREDTDTQYF; cdr3_nt: TGTGCCAGCAGCCATGGGACAGGGCGAGAGGACACAGATACGCAGTATTTT
j_call: TRBJ2-7; clone_size: -; d_call: TRBD2; v_call: TRBV15; cdr3_aa: CATSRPAGEGYEQYF; cdr3_nt: TGTGCCACCAGCAGGCCGGCGGGGGAAGGGTACGAGCAGTACTTC
j_call: TRBJ1-2; clone_size: once; d_call: -; v_call: TRBV7-8; cdr3_aa: CASSLVGSMGYGYTF; cdr3_nt: TGTGCCAGCAGCTTAGTGGGCTCTATGGGCTATGGCTACACCTTC
j_call: TRBJ1-1; clone_size: -; d_call: -; v_call: TRBV18; cdr3_aa: CASSPRTGGYTEAFF; cdr3_nt: TGTGCCAGCTCACCACGTACGGGGGGGTACACTGAAGCTTTCTTT
j_call: TRBJ2-2; clone_size: few; d_call: TRBD1; v_call: TRBV5-1; cdr3_aa: CASSPAGTGGFVATGELFF; cdr3_nt: TGCGCCAGCAGCCCCGCCGGGACAGGAGGGTTTGTTGCCACCGGGGAGCTGTTTTTT
j_call: TRBJ2-2; clone_size: -; d_call: -; v_call: TRBV6-4; cdr3_aa: CASSSKGPANTGELFF; cdr3_nt: TGTGCCAGCAGTTCGAAGGGGCCTGCGAACACCGGGGAGCTGTTTTTT
j_call: TRBJ2-1; clone_size: -; d_call: -; v_call: TRBV24-1; cdr3_aa: CATSAARGSNEQFF; cdr3_nt: TGTGCCACCAGTGCGGCGCGGGGTTCCAATGAGCAGTTCTTC
j_call: TRBJ1-3; clone_size: once; d_call: -; v_call: TRBV19; cdr3_aa: CASSIRGAPGNTIYF; cdr3_nt: TGTGCCAGTAGTATTCGGGGGGCGCCTGGAAACACCATATATTTT
j_call: TRBJ1-2; clone_size: -; d_call: -; v_call: TRBV28; cdr3_aa: CASSIQHGYTF; cdr3_nt: TGTGCCAGCAGCATACAACATGGCTACACCTTC
j_call: TRBJ2-7; clone_size: -; d_call: -; v_call: TRBV7-8; cdr3_aa: CASSFRQTAYEQYF; cdr3_nt: TGTGCCAGCAGCTTCCGACAGACAGCCTACGAGCAGTACTTC
j_call: TRBJ2-3; clone_size: -; d_call: -; v_call: TRBV14; cdr3_aa: CASSWSPDTQYF; cdr3_nt: TGTGCCAGCAGTTGGAGCCCAGATACGCAGTATTTT
j_call: TRBJ2-5; clone_size: -; d_call: TRBD2; v_call: TRBV6-1; cdr3_aa: CASSDLTSGGQETQYF; cdr3_nt: TGTGCCAGCAGTGATTTGACTAGCGGGGGGCAAGAGACCCAGTACTTC
j_call: TRBJ2-3; clone_size: -; d_call: -; v_call: TRBV21-1; cdr3_aa: CASSNSGAAKASTDTQYF; cdr3_nt: TGTGCCAGCAGCAACTCCGGTGCCGCCAAAGCTAGCACAGATACGCAGTATTTT
j_call: TRBJ2-1; clone_size: -; d_call: -; v_call: TRBV13; cdr3_aa: CASSEGWGYEQFF; cdr3_nt: TGTGCCAGCAGCGAAGGATGGGGCTATGAGCAGTTCTTC
j_call: TRBJ1-4; clone_size: -; d_call: -; v_call: TRBV28; cdr3_aa: CASTASDEGKKLFF; cdr3_nt: TGTGCCAGCACCGCTAGCGATGAGGGAAAAAAACTGTTTTTT
j_call: TRBJ2-7; clone_size: few; d_call: TRBD2; v_call: TRBV20-1; cdr3_aa: CSASRLAGANYEQYF; cdr3_nt: TGCAGTGCTAGTAGGCTAGCGGGGGCCAACTACGAGCAGTACTTC
j_call: TRBJ2-2; clone_size: -; d_call: -; v_call: TRBV21-1; cdr3_aa: CASSYLRQSTGELTGELFF; cdr3_nt: TGTGCCAGCAGTTACTTACGCCAGTCGACAGGGGAGTTAACCGGGGAGCTGTTTTTT
j_call: TRBJ1-6; clone_size: -; d_call: -; v_call: TRBV6-2/TRBV6-3; cdr3_aa: CASSHRTSPGSPLHF; cdr3_nt: TGTGCCAGCAGCCATCGGACAAGCCCAGGCTCACCCCTCCACTTT
j_call: TRBJ2-5; clone_size: -; d_call: TRBD2; v_call: TRBV7-2; cdr3_aa: CASSSPSRIAGGLETQYF; cdr3_nt: TGTGCCAGCAGCTCCCCCAGCAGGATAGCGGGAGGATTAGAGACCCAGTACTTC
j_call: TRBJ1-2; clone_size: once; d_call: TRBD1; v_call: TRBV4-2; cdr3_aa: CASSWDRADGYTF; cdr3_nt: TGTGCCAGCAGCTGGGACAGGGCGGATGGCTACACCTTC
j_call: TRBJ1-5; clone_size: many; d_call: -; v_call: TRBV18; cdr3_aa: CASSPLASGGGNQPQHF; cdr3_nt: TGTGCCAGCTCACCACTCGCTTCAGGCGGGGGGAATCAGCCCCAGCATTTT
j_call: TRBJ1-2; clone_size: few; d_call: TRBD1; v_call: TRBV19; cdr3_aa: CASSMGRGSGYTF; cdr3_nt: TGTGCCAGTAGTATGGGCAGGGGGTCTGGCTACACCTTC
j_call: TRBJ2-1; clone_size: -; d_call: -; v_call: TRBV6-1; cdr3_aa: CASSVRDRIVYNEQFF; cdr3_nt: TGTGCCAGCAGTGTAAGAGACAGAATAGTTTACAATGAGCAGTTCTTC
j_call: TRBJ2-7; clone_size: -; d_call: -; v_call: TRBV5-1; cdr3_aa: CASSPEGVSYEQYF; cdr3_nt: TGCGCCAGCAGCCCCGAGGGGGTCTCCTACGAGCAGTACTTC
j_call: TRBJ2-7; clone_size: -; d_call: TRBD2; v_call: TRBV5-4; cdr3_aa: CASSSGTSGRASKPYEQYF; cdr3_nt: TGTGCCAGCAGCTCGGGGACTAGCGGGAGGGCCTCTAAACCCTACGAGCAGTACTTC
j_call: TRBJ2-5; clone_size: -; d_call: -; v_call: TRBV18; cdr3_aa: CASSPRDEETQYF; cdr3_nt: TGTGCCAGCTCACCACGAGATGAAGAGACCCAGTACTTC
j_call: TRBJ2-1; clone_size: -; d_call: -; v_call: TRBV5-1; cdr3_aa: CASSTGNEQFF; cdr3_nt: TGCGCCAGCTCGACAGGAAATGAGCAGTTCTTC
j_call: TRBJ1-1; clone_size: -; d_call: -; v_call: TRBV19; cdr3_aa: CASSQQVNTEAFF; cdr3_nt: TGTGCCAGTAGTCAACAGGTGAACACTGAAGCTTTCTTT
j_call: TRBJ2-7; clone_size: -; d_call: TRBD1; v_call: TRBV7-9; cdr3_aa: CASSLARDRDYEQYF; cdr3_nt: TGTGCCAGCAGCTTAGCCCGGGACAGGGACTACGAGCAGTACTTC
j_call: TRBJ1-2; clone_size: -; d_call: -; v_call: TRBV4-1; cdr3_aa: CASSQVRQDPYGYTF; cdr3_nt: TGCGCCAGCAGCCAAGTCCGACAAGATCCATATGGCTACACCTTC
j_call: TRBJ1-2; clone_size: -; d_call: TRBD1; v_call: TRBV12-3/TRBV12-4; cdr3_aa: CASSRQGAYGYTF; cdr3_nt: TGTGCCAGCAGTAGACAGGGGGCCTATGGCTACACCTTC
j_call: TRBJ2-2; clone_size: -; d_call: -; v_call: TRBV7-8; cdr3_aa: CASSLRRVNTGELFF; cdr3_nt: TGTGCCAGCAGCTTACGCAGGGTTAACACCGGGGAGCTGTTTTTT
j_call: TRBJ2-6; clone_size: -; d_call: TRBD1; v_call: TRBV5-1; cdr3_aa: CASSLTGAGANVLTF; cdr3_nt: TGCGCCAGCAGCTTAACAGGGGCTGGGGCCAACGTCCTGACTTTC
j_call: TRBJ2-7; clone_size: -; d_call: -; v_call: TRBV27; cdr3_aa: CASSLNWAYDEQYF; cdr3_nt: TGTGCCAGCAGTTTGAATTGGGCCTATGACGAGCAGTACTTC
j_call: TRBJ2-5; clone_size: -; d_call: TRBD2; v_call: TRBV15; cdr3_aa: CATSRAGAGWETQYF; cdr3_nt: TGTGCCACCAGCAGAGCCGGAGCGGGATGGGAGACCCAGTACTTC
j_call: TRBJ1-3; clone_size: -; d_call: TRBD1; v_call: TRBV23-1; cdr3_aa: CASSHQQGAGGNTIYF; cdr3_nt: TGCGCCAGCAGTCACCAACAGGGGGCGGGCGGAAACACCATATATTTT
j_call: TRBJ2-1; clone_size: -; d_call: TRBD1; v_call: TRBV3-1/TRBV3-2; cdr3_aa: CASSQDPRQGNEQFF; cdr3_nt: TGTGCCAGCAGCCAAGACCCCCGACAGGGGAATGAGCAGTTCTTC
j_call: TRBJ2-4; clone_size: -; d_call: TRBD1; v_call: TRBV6-2/TRBV6-3; cdr3_aa: CASSRTGLDIQYF; cdr3_nt: TGTGCCAGCAGTAGGACAGGTCTAGACATTCAGTACTTC
j_call: TRBJ1-2; clone_size: -; d_call: TRBD1; v_call: TRBV2; cdr3_aa: CASTGGTLYGYTF; cdr3_nt: TGTGCCAGCACAGGGGGCACACTGTATGGCTACACCTTC
j_call: TRBJ2-3; clone_size: -; d_call: TRBD1; v_call: TRBV7-2; cdr3_aa: CASSPRRTGGTDTQYF; cdr3_nt: TGTGCCAGCAGCCCCAGACGGACAGGGGGAACAGATACGCAGTATTTT
j_call: TRBJ2-2; clone_size: -; d_call: TRBD1; v_call: TRBV5-4; cdr3_aa: CASSPWTGATGELFF; cdr3_nt: TGTGCCAGCAGCCCATGGACAGGGGCGACCGGGGAGCTGTTTTTT
j_call: TRBJ2-7; clone_size: -; d_call: -; v_call: TRBV6-2/TRBV6-3; cdr3_aa: CASSYPGSSYEQYF; cdr3_nt: TGTGCCAGCAGTTATCCGGGAAGCTCCTACGAGCAGTACTTC
j_call: TRBJ1-2; clone_size: -; d_call: TRBD1; v_call: TRBV6-5; cdr3_aa: CASSYKGQGVGYTF; cdr3_nt: TGTGCCAGCAGTTACAAGGGACAGGGAGTAGGCTACACCTTC
j_call: TRBJ2-2; clone_size: -; d_call: TRBD2; v_call: TRBV5-1; cdr3_aa: CASSLGYSGASRDTGELFF; cdr3_nt: TGCGCCAGCAGCTTGGGGTACAGCGGGGCTTCTCGGGACACCGGGGAGCTGTTTTTT
j_call: TRBJ1-2; clone_size: -; d_call: TRBD1; v_call: TRBV29-1; cdr3_aa: CSVASGTGTIYRYTF; cdr3_nt: TGCAGCGTAGCTTCCGGGACAGGGACAATTTATCGCTACACCTTC
j_call: TRBJ1-3; clone_size: once; d_call: -; v_call: TRBV9; cdr3_aa: CASSVASPGTSGNTIYF; cdr3_nt: TGTGCCAGCAGCGTAGCTTCTCCAGGAACCTCTGGAAACACCATATATTTT
j_call: TRBJ1-1; clone_size: -; d_call: TRBD1; v_call: TRBV6-6; cdr3_aa: CASSPQTGGTGDTEAFF; cdr3_nt: TGTGCCAGCAGTCCCCAGACGGGGGGGACAGGGGACACTGAAGCTTTCTTT
j_call: TRBJ1-2; clone_size: -; d_call: -; v_call: TRBV2; cdr3_aa: CASSVTGPMDGYTF; cdr3_nt: TGTGCCAGCAGTGTCACGGGTCCAATGGATGGCTACACCTTC
j_call: TRBJ2-1; clone_size: -; d_call: TRBD2; v_call: TRBV5-1; cdr3_aa: CASSPRTSGRSEQFF; cdr3_nt: TGCGCCAGCAGCCCAAGGACTAGCGGGAGATCAGAGCAGTTCTTC
j_call: TRBJ1-1; clone_size: -; d_call: -; v_call: TRBV28; cdr3_aa: CASRERTANTEAFF; cdr3_nt: TGTGCCAGCAGGGAAAGGACAGCGAACACTGAAGCTTTCTTT
j_call: TRBJ2-7; clone_size: -; d_call: TRBD1; v_call: TRBV4-2; cdr3_aa: CASSPTGGSYEQYF; cdr3_nt: TGTGCCAGCAGCCCCACAGGGGGTTCTTACGAGCAGTACTTC
j_call: TRBJ2-1; clone_size: -; d_call: -; v_call: TRBV18; cdr3_aa: CASSPQDGKLFF; cdr3_nt: TGTGCCAGCTCACCACAGGACGGGAAACTGTTCTTC
j_call: TRBJ1-4; clone_size: -; d_call: -; v_call: TRBV7-8; cdr3_aa: CASSPRSGGLFF; cdr3_nt: TGTGCCAGCAGCCCCAGGAGCGGTGGACTGTTTTTT